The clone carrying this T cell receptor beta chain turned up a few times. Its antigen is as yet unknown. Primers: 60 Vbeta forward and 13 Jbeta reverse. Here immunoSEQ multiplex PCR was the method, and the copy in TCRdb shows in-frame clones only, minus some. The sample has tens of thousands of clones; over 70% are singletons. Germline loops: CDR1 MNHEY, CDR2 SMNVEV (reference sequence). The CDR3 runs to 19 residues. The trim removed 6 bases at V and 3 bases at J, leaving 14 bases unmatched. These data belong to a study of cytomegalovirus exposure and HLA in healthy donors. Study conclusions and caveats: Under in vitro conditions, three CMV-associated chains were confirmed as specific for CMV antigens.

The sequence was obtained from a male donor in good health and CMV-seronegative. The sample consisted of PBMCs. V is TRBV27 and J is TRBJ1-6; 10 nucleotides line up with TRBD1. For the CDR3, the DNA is TGTGCCAGCAGCGCCGGGACAGGGGATGTGTTAGGCTATAATTCACCCCTCCACTTT. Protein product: CASSAGTGDVLGYNSPLHF.